This TCR beta chain was observed in a study of blood T cell repertoires in COVID-19. This clone turned up a few times. How the authors handled the data: Cell counts per sample came from amplifying reference gene primers. TCRdb keeps only in-frame clones here, not all; method: immunoSEQ multiplex PCR. From that table come the V and J calls and clone size; the DNA was used to work out D and trimming. The sample yields over 130,000 clones, roughly 80% seen once. The sequence was obtained from a woman in her fifties or sixties with active or convalescent COVID-19. Sequencing input: peripheral blood.

The DNA for the CDR3 is TGTGCCAGTAGTGGGCCCCGGACAGGGAGGGATGAAAAACTGTTTTTT. Translated: CASSGPRTGRDEKLFF. The chain has TRBV19 and TRBJ1-4; TRBD1 matches at 8 bases. This CDR3 is 16 amino acids long. V was clipped by 5 bases and J by 6 bases; unmatched bases: 11. The germline CDR1 and CDR2 sequences are LNHDA and SQIVND (reference sequence).